The source of this T cell receptor (beta chain) is a study of T cells in Graves' hyperthyroidism and ophthalmopathy. Study details: Pretreatment peripheral blood was obtained at initial diagnosis.

The study's findings and limits: From stable hyperthyroidism, ophthalmopathy was set apart by a 13 V-J model.

CDR1 is DFQATT and CDR2 is SNEGSKA in the germline V gene (reference sequence). CDR3 length: 14 amino acids. V lost 4 bases to trimming and J lost 0 bases, with 10 bases between them. Researchers took RNA transcripts and amplified the TCR beta CDR3 regions from them. HTBI primers were employed in a first-round RT-PCR of the TCR CDR3. Via MiXCR, TCRdb re-called the multiplex PCR reads, giving one row per CDR3 protein. Of hundreds of thousands of distinct CDR3 sequences in the sample, more than 30% were seen once. Turning to this clonotype: Antigen specificity is unknown.

Among the patients, aged 18 to 65, hyperthyroidism was newly diagnosed and had lasted under 2 months. The chain is built from TRBV20-1 and TRBJ1-5; D is ambiguous. The source is a man aged 18 to 30 with Graves' hyperthyroidism. The sequenced sample consisted of blood. CDR3 sequence reads: CSAISRNSNQPQHF. As DNA, the CDR3 is TGCAGTGCTATCAGTAGGAATAGCAATCAGCCCCAGCATTTT.